The sequence of this T cell receptor (beta chain) was determined in a study of cytomegalovirus exposure and HLA in healthy donors. Study-level results: For most TCR sequences rarity was the rule, although some public TCRs occurred in many donors. In vitro data verified a few CMV-associated chains as specific for CMV antigens.

A word on this clone: The antigen is undetermined.

CDR3 size: 15 residues. Between the trimmed V and J ends, which lost 3 bases and 2 bases, there was a span of 11 bases. Germline V CDR1 and CDR2: MRHNA, SNTAGT. Produced via immunoSEQ multiplex PCR; TCRdb's table is partial and in-frame only. The repertoire holds some 120,000 clones, roughly 95% seen once, with about 1.7% in the top ten. Sequencing used PBMCs. The clonotype comes from a man younger than 30 in good health and CMV-seronegative. This rearrangement joins TRBV6-4 to TRBJ1-5, with TRBD1 as a possible D gene (5 bases). CDR3 sequence: CASSEIAGGNQPQHF. The DNA of the CDR3 is TGTGCCAGCAGTGAAATCGCGGGGGGCAATCAGCCCCAGCATTTT.